This T cell receptor (beta chain) is from a study of cytomegalovirus exposure and HLA in healthy donors. Primers: 60 Vbeta forward and 13 Jbeta reverse. Sequencing was performed with immunoSEQ multiplex PCR; in TCRdb, only in-frame clones are kept and a portion is missing. In all, the sample yields 160,000 or so clones. Participants comprised healthy donors of bone marrow. This TCR was recovered from a man under 40 in good health and CMV-seronegative. Specimen: PBMCs.

The CDR3 loop reads CATSGEGPSYEQYF. Written as DNA, the CDR3 is TGTGCCACCTCAGGTGAGGGCCCGTCCTACGAGCAGTACTTC. This chain links TRBV19 with TRBJ2-7, with a possible D match to TRBD2 (5 bases). V was trimmed by 10 bases and J by 1 base, leaving 17 bases between them. Germline V gene lookup returns CDR1 LNHDA and CDR2 SQIVND (reference sequence). The CDR3 totals 14 residues.